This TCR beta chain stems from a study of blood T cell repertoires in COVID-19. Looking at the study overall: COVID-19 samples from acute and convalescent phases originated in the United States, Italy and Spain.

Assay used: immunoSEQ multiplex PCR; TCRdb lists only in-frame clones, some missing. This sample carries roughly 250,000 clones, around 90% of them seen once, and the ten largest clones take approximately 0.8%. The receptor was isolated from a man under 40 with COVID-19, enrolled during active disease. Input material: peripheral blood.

DNA for the CDR3: TGCGCCAGCAGTGGGGGCAGGGGGGTGAGCTATGGCTACACCTTC. Its protein is CASSGGRGVSYGYTF. The V and J genes are TRBV10-2 and TRBJ1-2, with 7 bases lining up with TRBD1. This CDR3 spans 15 amino acids. V was clipped by 4 bases and J by 4 bases; unmatched bases: 9. Germline CDR1 and CDR2: WSHSY and SAAADI.